A single count supports the clone carrying this T cell receptor (beta chain). Its antigen is unidentified. The CDR3 loop spans 14 amino acids. The V gene's germline CDR1 is GTSNPN and CDR2 SVGIG (reference sequence). V lost 0 bases and J lost 8, with 16 bases in between. These data are taken from a study of shared clonotypes between healthy human individuals. Study-wide results and limits: A handful of donors showed sharing of about 5.5% of naive CD4 clonotypes. Clonotype sharing levels among donors were expected to vary with sequencing depth.

CD45RO-negative CD8 cells positively selected for CCR7 made up the naive population, which excluded terminally differentiated effector memory CD45RA+ cells. Sequencing used immunoSEQ multiplex PCR; TCRdb keeps in-frame clones, though not all of them. Among about 590,000 clones listed, 95% to 96% were seen once. Sequenced material: naive CD8+ T cells sorted from blood. The V gene is TRBV30, the J gene TRBJ1-2; no clear D. The TCR was taken from a woman aged 25 to 39 in good health. The CDR3 is CAWSVNPGSAGYTF. The CDR3 coding sequence is TGTGCCTGGAGTGTAAATCCTGGCTCTGCAGGCTACACCTTC.